The sequence of this T cell receptor beta chain was determined in a study of blood T cell repertoires in COVID-19. Study details: COVID-19 samples, acute and convalescent, were from the United States, Italy and Spain. PBMCs, B-cell-depleted T cells, or T cells provided the cDNA or gDNA that made up the material.

Trimming took off 2 bases at V and 5 bases at J, with 9 bases between the two ends. The CDR3 consists of 13 residues. CDR1 is ENHRY and CDR2 is SYGVKD in the germline V gene. Measured with immunoSEQ multiplex PCR; TCRdb has only the in-frame clones, and not every one. The sample has some 240,000 clones, around 87% seen once. The chain carries TRBV10-3 and TRBJ1-2; D perhaps matches TRBD1 (5 bases). The sample consisted of peripheral blood. This TCR came from a man aged 55 to 70 who had recovered from COVID-19. The CDR3 region has the DNA TGTGCCATCAGTGAGCAGGGTCTGTATGGCTACACCTTC. This codes for CAISEQGLYGYTF.